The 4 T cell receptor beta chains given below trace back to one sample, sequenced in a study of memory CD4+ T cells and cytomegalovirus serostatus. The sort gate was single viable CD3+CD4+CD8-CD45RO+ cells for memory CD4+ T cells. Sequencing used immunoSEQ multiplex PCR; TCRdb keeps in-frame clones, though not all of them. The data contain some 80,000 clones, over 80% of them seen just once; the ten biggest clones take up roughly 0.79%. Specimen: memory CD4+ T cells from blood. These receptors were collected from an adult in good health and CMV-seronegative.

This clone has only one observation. The CDR3: CAVQRGDSTDTQYF. The CDR3 DNA is TGTGCCGTCCAGCGGGGGGACTCCACAGATACGCAGTATTTT. The chain has TRBV10-3 and TRBJ2-3; 9 bases are a match to TRBD2. Germline-derived CDR1 and CDR2 are ENHRY and SYGVKD. V lost 11 bases to trimming and J lost 2 bases; unmatched junction nucleotides: 8. This CDR3 is 14 amino acids long.

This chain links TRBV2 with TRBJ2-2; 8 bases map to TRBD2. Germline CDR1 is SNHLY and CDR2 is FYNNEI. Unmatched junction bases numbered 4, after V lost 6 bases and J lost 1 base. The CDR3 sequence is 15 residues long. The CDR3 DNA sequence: TGTGCCAGCAGCCCCCTAGCGGGGAACACCGGGGAGCTGTTTTTT. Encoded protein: CASSPLAGNTGELFF.

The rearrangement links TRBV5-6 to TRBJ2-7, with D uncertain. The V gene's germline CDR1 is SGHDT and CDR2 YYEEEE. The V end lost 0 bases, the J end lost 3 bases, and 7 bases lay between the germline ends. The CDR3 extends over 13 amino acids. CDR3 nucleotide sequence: TGTGCCAGCAGCTTGGGGGCAGTCTACGAGCAGTACTTC. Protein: CASSLGAVYEQYF.

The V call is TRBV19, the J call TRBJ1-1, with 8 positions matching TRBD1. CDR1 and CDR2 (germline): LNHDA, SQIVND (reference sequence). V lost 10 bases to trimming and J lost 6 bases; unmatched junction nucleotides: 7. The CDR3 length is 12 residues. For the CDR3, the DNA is TGTGCCACCAGGGGGCTGGAGTCTGAAGCTTTCTTT. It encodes CATRGLESEAFF.